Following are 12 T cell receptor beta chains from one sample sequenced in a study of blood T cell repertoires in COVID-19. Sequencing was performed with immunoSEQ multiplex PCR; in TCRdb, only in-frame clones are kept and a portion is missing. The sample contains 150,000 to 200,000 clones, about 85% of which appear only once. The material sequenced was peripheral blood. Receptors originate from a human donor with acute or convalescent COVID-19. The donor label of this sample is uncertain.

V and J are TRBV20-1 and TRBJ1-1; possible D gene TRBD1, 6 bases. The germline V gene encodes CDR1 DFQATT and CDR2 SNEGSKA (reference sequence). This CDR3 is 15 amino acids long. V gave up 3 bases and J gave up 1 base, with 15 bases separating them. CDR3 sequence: CSASAWRTANTEAFF. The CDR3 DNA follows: TGCAGTGCTAGTGCTTGGAGGACAGCGAACACTGAAGCTTTCTTT.

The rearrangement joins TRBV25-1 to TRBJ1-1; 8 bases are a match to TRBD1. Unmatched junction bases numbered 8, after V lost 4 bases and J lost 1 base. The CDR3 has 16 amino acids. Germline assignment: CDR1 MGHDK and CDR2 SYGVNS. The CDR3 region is CASSAITGGGNTEAFF. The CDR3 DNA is TGTGCCAGCAGTGCGATAACAGGGGGAGGGAACACTGAAGCTTTCTTT.

The CDR3 DNA is TGTGCCAGCAGCCAAGATCGGGGTAGTGGACAGGTGAACAATGAGCAGTTCTTC. Amino acids: CASSQDRGSGQVNNEQFF. The chain links TRBV3-1 (or the pseudogene TRBV3-2) to TRBJ2-1, with 7 positions matching TRBD1. The length of the CDR3 is 18 residues. The V and J ends lost 0 bases and 5 bases, in that order; junction bases with no gene match: 13. Looked up from germline, CDR1 is LGHDT and CDR2 is YNNKEL (reference sequence).

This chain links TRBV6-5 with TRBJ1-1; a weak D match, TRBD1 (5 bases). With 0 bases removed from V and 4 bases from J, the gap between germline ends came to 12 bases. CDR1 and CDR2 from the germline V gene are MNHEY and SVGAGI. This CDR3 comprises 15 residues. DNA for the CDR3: TGTGCCAGCAGTTACTCGGGGGGGGACGCCACTGAAGCTTTCTTT. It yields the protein CASSYSGGDATEAFF.

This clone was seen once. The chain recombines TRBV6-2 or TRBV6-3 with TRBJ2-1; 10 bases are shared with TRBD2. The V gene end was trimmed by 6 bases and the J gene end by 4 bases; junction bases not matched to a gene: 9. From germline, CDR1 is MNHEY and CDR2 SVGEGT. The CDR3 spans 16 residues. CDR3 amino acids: CASSSPGLAHYNEQFF. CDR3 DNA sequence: TGTGCCAGCAGCTCCCCGGGACTAGCGCATTACAATGAGCAGTTCTTC.

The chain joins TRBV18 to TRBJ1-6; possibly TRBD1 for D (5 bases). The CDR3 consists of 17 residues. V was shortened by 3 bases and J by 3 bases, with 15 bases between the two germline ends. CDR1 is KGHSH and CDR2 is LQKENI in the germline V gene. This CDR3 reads CASSPNRSLGYNSPLHF. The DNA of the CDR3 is TGTGCCAGCTCACCCAACAGGTCGCTGGGCTATAATTCACCCCTCCACTTT.

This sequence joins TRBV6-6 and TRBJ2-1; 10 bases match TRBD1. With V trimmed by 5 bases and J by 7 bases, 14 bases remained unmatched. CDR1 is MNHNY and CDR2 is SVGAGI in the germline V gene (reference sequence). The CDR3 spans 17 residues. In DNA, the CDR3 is TGTGCCAGCAGTCCTGGGACAGGGGCTGGGGGGAAAAATGAGCAGTTCTTC. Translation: CASSPGTGAGGKNEQFF.

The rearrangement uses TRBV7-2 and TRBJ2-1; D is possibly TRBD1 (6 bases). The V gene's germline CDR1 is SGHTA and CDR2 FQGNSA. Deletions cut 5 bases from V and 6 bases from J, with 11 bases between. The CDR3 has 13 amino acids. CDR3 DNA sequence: TGTGCCAGCAGCCTTACAGGGCCCAATGAGCAGTTCTTC. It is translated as CASSLTGPNEQFF.

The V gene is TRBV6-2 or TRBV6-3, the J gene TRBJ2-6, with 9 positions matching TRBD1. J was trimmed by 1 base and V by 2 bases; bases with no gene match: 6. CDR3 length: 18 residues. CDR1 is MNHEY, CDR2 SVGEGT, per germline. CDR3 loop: CASSYVGQGHSGANVLTF. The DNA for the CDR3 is TGTGCCAGCAGTTACGTGGGACAGGGACATTCTGGGGCCAACGTCCTGACTTTC.

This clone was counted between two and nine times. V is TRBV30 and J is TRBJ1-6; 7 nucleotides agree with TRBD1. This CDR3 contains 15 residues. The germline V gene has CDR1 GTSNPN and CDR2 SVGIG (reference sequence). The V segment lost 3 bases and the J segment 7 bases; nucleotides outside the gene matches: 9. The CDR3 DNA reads TGTGCCTGGAGGGGAAGGGGGCTGGGGAATTCACCCCTCCACTTT. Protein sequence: CAWRGRGLGNSPLHF.

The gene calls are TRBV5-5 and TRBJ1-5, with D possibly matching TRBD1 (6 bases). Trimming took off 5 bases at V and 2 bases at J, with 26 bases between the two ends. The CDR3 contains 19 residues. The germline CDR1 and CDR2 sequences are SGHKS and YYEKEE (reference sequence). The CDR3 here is CASSPQMGGGRIGNQPQHF. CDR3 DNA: TGTGCCAGCAGTCCCCAGATGGGCGGGGGGCGAATTGGCAATCAGCCCCAGCATTTT. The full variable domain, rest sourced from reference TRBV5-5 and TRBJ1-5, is DAGVTQSPTHLIKTRGQQVTLRCSPISGHKSVSWYQQVLGQGPQFIFQYYEKEERGRGNFPDRFSARQFPNYSSELNVNALLLGDSALYLCASSPQMGGGRIGNQPQHFGDGTRLSIL.

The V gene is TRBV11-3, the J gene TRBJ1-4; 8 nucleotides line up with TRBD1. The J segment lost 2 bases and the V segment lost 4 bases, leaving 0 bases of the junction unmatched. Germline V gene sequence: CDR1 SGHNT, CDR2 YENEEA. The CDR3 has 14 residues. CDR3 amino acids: CASSWTGTNEKLFF. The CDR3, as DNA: TGTGCCAGCAGCTGGACAGGGACTAATGAAAAACTGTTTTTT.